A selection of T cell receptor beta chains follows, all from one sample in a study of blood T cells in healthy people across ages. TCRdb ran MiXCR on the 5' RACE reads and lists one entry per CDR3 protein. This table holds around 820,000 distinct CDR3 sequences, roughly 25% found once. In addition, the sample was reused for a study of T cells of mothers and their children.

Sequenced: blood. These receptors originate from a boy aged 5 to 17 in good health. The conserved cysteine and the conserved F or W are not part of the CDR3 here. A clone size is listed for some rows: how often the clone was seen (once, few, many), or a class if it is expanded.

v_gene	j_gene	abundance	CDR3aa
TRBV7-2	TRBJ2-5	few	ANSLYYFDGGIQETQY
TRBV29-1	.	few	SVEDRVGGSYEQY
TRBV5-5	TRBJ1-5	few	ASSLRGRRDQPQH
TRBV7-3	TRBJ2-5	.	ASSLAGGLRETQY
TRBV12-3/TRBV12-4	TRBJ2-3	.	ASSNRHRGLLSADTQY
TRBV29-1	TRBJ1-4	few	SVVGTNEKLF
TRBV6-6	.	many	ASRDRDLYEQY
TRBV29-1	TRBJ2-5	few	SVEEPGQGEETQY
TRBV12-3/TRBV12-4	TRBJ2-4	few	ASSQALVGIQY
TRBV20-1	TRBJ2-5	.	SAREAGPQETQY
TRBV28	TRBJ2-1	.	ASSATQGGDYNEQF
TRBV2	TRBJ2-2	.	ASSEVRAGELF
TRBV6-1	TRBJ2-7	few	ASSPHGVSIAGGDYEQY
TRBV6-6	TRBJ1-5	.	ASSYTEGNQPQH
TRBV27	.	.	ASSLIEDNNEQY
TRBV20-1	TRBJ2-7	.	SAREIVPSYEQY